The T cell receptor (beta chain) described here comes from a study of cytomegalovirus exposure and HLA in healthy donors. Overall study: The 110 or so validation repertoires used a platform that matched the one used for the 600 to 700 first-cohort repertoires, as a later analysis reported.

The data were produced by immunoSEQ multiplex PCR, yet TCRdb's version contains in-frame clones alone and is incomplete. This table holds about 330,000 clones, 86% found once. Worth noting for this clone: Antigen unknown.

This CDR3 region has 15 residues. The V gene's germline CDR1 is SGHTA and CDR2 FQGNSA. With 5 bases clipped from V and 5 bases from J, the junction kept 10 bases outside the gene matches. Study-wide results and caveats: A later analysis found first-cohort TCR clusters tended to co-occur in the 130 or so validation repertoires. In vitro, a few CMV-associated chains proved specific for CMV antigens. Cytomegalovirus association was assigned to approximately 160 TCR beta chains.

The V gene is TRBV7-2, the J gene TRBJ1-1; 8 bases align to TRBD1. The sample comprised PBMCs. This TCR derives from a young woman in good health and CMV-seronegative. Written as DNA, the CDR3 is TGTGCCAGCAGCCTCAGCCCGACAGGGGAAACTGAAGCTTTCTTT. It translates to CASSLSPTGETEAFF.